The subject of this entry is one T cell receptor (beta chain). Survey-level immunoSEQ sequencing profiled the TCR beta repertoire. Measured with immunoSEQ multiplex PCR; TCRdb has only the in-frame clones, and not every one. The table shows tens of thousands of clones, with 80% to 95% occurring only once. Sample: PBMCs. The clonotype originates from a man aged 35-49 years with rheumatoid arthritis.

The CDR3 here is CASTVLPGMNTEAFF. The CDR3 DNA reads as TGTGCCAGCACCGTCCTGCCAGGGATGAACACTGAAGCTTTCTTT. The chain joins TRBV11-1 to TRBJ1-1, with a tentative D call TRBD1 (5 bases). V was pared by 7 bases and J by 0 bases, with 15 bases between. Germline V gene data show CDR1 as SGHAT and CDR2 as FQDESV (reference sequence). This CDR3 contains 15 residues.